This T cell receptor beta chain was sequenced for a study of T cell responses to AZD1222 COVID-19 vaccine. Looking at the study overall: Recipients boosted at about 4 weeks or about 12 weeks are pooled. Study-wide points: It was only a handful of AZD1222 recipients who were seropositive at baseline. When two AZD1222 doses had been given, Spike-specific TCR breadth and depth rose. Most donors were white British, females outnumbered males, and clonal diversity was possibly underestimated.

Of note for this clone: Its antigen is as yet unknown.

Here immunoSEQ multiplex PCR was the method, and the copy in TCRdb shows in-frame clones only, minus some. The repertoire holds tens of thousands of clones, with 87% as singletons. This receptor was obtained from an adult in good health. The sample here was peripheral blood, taken on day 0 of AZD1222 vaccination.

The CDR3: CASSREAGHPYEQYF. In DNA, the CDR3 is TGTGCCAGCAGTCGGGAGGCGGGACATCCCTACGAGCAGTACTTC. The gene calls are TRBV7-6 and TRBJ2-7, with D possibly TRBD2 on 7 matching bases. Germline values: CDR1 SGHVS, CDR2 FNYEAQ. Trimming stripped 6 bases from V and 2 bases from J, with 17 bases between. This CDR3 is built from 15 residues.